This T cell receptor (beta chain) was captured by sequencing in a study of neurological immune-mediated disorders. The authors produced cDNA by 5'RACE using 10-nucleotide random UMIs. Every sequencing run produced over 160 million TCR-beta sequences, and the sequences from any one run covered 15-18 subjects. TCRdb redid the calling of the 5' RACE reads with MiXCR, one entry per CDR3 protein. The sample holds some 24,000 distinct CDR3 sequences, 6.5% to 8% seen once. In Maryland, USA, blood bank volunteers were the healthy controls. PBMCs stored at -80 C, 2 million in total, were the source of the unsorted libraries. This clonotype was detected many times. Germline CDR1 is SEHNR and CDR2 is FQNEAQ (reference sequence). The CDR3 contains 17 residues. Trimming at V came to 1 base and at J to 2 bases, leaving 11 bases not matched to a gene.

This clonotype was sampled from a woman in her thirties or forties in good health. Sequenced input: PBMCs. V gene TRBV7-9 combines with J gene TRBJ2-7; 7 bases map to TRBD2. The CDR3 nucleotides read TGTGCCAGCAGCTTAGTGGGGGGGTCGTCGGACCCCTACGAGCAGTACTTC. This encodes CASSLVGGSSDPYEQYF.